This entry lists 21 T cell receptor beta chains sequenced from one sample in a study of vaccination effects on CD4 cells after COVID-19. Scientists isolated CD4+ T cells after a roughly 10-day culture period ended. Participants each got two BNT162b2 or mRNA-1273 vaccine doses. This table comes from immunoSEQ multiplex PCR, and its TCRdb copy is limited to in-frame clones, with some not included. Of 45,000 to 55,000 clones detected, just over 70% appear once; the ten largest clones hold 6.5% to 9%. These receptors' targets are unknown. This specimen was CD4+ T cells from PBMCs cultured without peptide, taken after COVID-19 vaccination. The receptors were sampled from a human donor who received a COVID-19 vaccine.

The J gene is TRBJ2-5, the V gene TRBV7-2, with D possibly called TRBD1 or TRBD2 (7 bases each). V was pared by 7 bases and J by 4 bases, with 16 bases between. Germline CDR1 reads SGHTA; CDR2 reads FQGNSA. The CDR3 runs to 14 residues. The CDR3 spells CASTQGGVAETQYF. In nucleotides, the CDR3 is TGTGCCAGCACCCAGGGGGGGGTGGCAGAGACCCAGTACTTC.

In this sample, this clone turned up a few times. The rearrangement links TRBV18 to TRBJ2-2, with D hard to call. The V gene's germline CDR1 is KGHSH and CDR2 LQKENI. The length of the CDR3 is 14 residues. Trimming removed 2 bases from V and 2 bases from J, with 6 bases in between. CDR3 sequence: CASSPGSNTGELFF. Here the CDR3 DNA reads TGTGCCAGCTCACCAGGCAGCAACACCGGGGAGCTGTTTTTT.

This rearrangement joins TRBV11-2 to TRBJ1-1; D is unresolved. This CDR3 is built from 14 residues. CDR1 and CDR2 (germline): SGHAT, FQNNGV. V gave up 5 bases and J gave up 0 bases, with 10 bases separating them. CDR3 amino acids: CASSRDGMNTEAFF. The CDR3, as DNA: TGTGCCAGCAGCCGTGACGGAATGAACACTGAAGCTTTCTTT.

The rearrangement links TRBV18 to TRBJ2-1; 7 bases agree with TRBD1. After removal of 0 bases from V and 13 bases from J, the junction contained 15 bases not matched to a gene. Germline V gives CDR1 KGHSH, CDR2 LQKENI. This CDR3 has 16 amino acids. The CDR3 spells CASSPPTGRTGIFQFF. The CDR3 DNA is TGTGCCAGCTCACCACCGACGGGTAGGACAGGCATTTTCCAGTTCTTC.

The V and J genes are TRBV7-9 and TRBJ1-5; no firm D call. Germline V gene data show CDR1 as SEHNR and CDR2 as FQNEAQ (reference sequence). The CDR3 is 12 residues long. The V end was cut by 5 bases, the J end by 5 bases, with 7 bases between. The CDR3 protein is CASSPDHQPQHF. The CDR3 DNA reads TGTGCCAGCAGCCCCGACCATCAGCCCCAGCATTTT.

The CDR3 loop reads CASSAQRGTGGADEQFF. The CDR3 DNA sequence: TGCGCCAGCAGCGCTCAGAGGGGGACAGGGGGCGCGGATGAGCAGTTCTTC. The chain joins TRBV5-1 to TRBJ2-1, with 12 bases lining up with TRBD1. V lost 4 bases, J lost 8 bases, and 13 bases stayed unmatched. Germline CDR1 SGHRS, CDR2 YFSETQ. The CDR3 runs to 17 residues. The entire variable domain, with the rest obtained from reference TRBV5-1 and TRBJ2-1, is as follows: KAGVTQTPRYLIKTRGQQVTLSCSPISGHRSVSWYQQTPGQGLQFLFEYFSETQRNKGNFPGRFSGRQFSNSRSEMNVSTLELGDSALYLCASSAQRGTGGADEQFFGPGTRLTVL.

The rearrangement links TRBV19 to TRBJ2-7; D is perhaps TRBD2 (6 bases). Trimming removed 3 bases at V and 4 bases at J, with 13 bases between. The CDR3 is 14 amino acids. The germline V gene has CDR1 LNHDA and CDR2 SQIVND (reference sequence). The chain's CDR3 is CASSISGLEYEQYF. CDR3 coding DNA: TGTGCCAGTAGTATCTCGGGACTGGAGTACGAGCAGTACTTC.

The chain links TRBV12-3 or TRBV12-4 to TRBJ2-3, with D possibly matching TRBD1 (5 bases). The CDR3 is made up of 11 amino acids. Trimming took 3 bases from V and 10 from J, leaving 8 bases between them. Written as DNA, the CDR3 is TGTGCCAGCAGTTTGGGGCTGGCGCAGTATTTT. Encoded protein: CASSLGLAQYF.

This clone appeared a few times. The rearrangement links TRBV6-2 or TRBV6-3 to TRBJ2-3; 14 bases line up with TRBD2. The CDR3 totals 18 residues. The germline gives CDR1 MNHEY, CDR2 SVGEGT. Losses at the gene ends were 6 bases for V and 6 bases for J; bases not matched to a gene: 14. The CDR3 is CASSHPGVTSGRADTQYF. The DNA of the CDR3 is TGTGCCAGCAGCCACCCCGGGGTGACTAGCGGGAGGGCGGATACGCAGTATTTT.

V gene TRBV19 combines with J gene TRBJ2-7; D ambiguous. V was clipped by 6 bases and J by 2 bases, with 8 bases between them. Germline loops: CDR1 LNHDA, CDR2 SQIVND (reference sequence). The CDR3 runs 12 residues. The CDR3 region has the DNA TGTGCCAGTAGCCCTAAGACCTACGAGCAGTACTTC. Protein sequence: CASSPKTYEQYF.

This chain connects TRBV25-1 to TRBJ2-1; D call uncertain. CDR3 length: 14 amino acids. The germline V and J ends were trimmed by 1 base and 7 bases, with 11 bases remaining between them. Germline-derived CDR1 and CDR2 are MGHDK and SYGVNS. The CDR3 is CASSEWGNSNEQFF. The CDR3, as DNA: TGTGCCAGCAGTGAATGGGGTAACTCAAATGAGCAGTTCTTC. The full variable domain, its missing parts supplied by reference TRBV25-1 and TRBJ2-1, is EADIYQTPRYLVIGTGKKITLECSQTMGHDKMYWYQQDPGMELHLIHYSYGVNSTEKGDLSSESTVSRIRTEHFPLTLESARPSHTSQYLCASSEWGNSNEQFFGPGTRLTVL.

This clone appeared a few times. The CDR3 is CASRASTGDNEQFF. The DNA for the CDR3 is TGTGCCAGCAGAGCTTCGACAGGGGACAATGAGCAGTTCTTC. The rearrangement links TRBV6-5 to TRBJ2-1; 8 nucleotides align to TRBD1. The CDR3 runs 14 residues. Germline V lookup: CDR1 MNHEY, CDR2 SVGAGI. V gave up 6 bases and J gave up 5 bases; unmatched junction bases: 6.

The gene calls are TRBV7-9 and TRBJ2-7, with a weak D call TRBD1 (6 bases). Between the trimmed V and J ends, which lost 5 bases and 5 bases, there was a span of 13 bases. Germline V CDR1 and CDR2: SEHNR, FQNEAQ (reference sequence). There are 13 residues in the CDR3. In DNA, the CDR3 is TGTGCCAGCAGCACCCGACAGGTAAACGAGCAGTACTTC. Translated, it gives CASSTRQVNEQYF.

V is TRBV6-1 and J is TRBJ2-3, with 9 bases identical to TRBD2. Germline-derived CDR1 and CDR2 are MNHNS and SASEGT. This CDR3 has 16 residues. Losses at the gene ends were 1 base for V and 6 bases for J; bases not matched to a gene: 8. This CDR3 is CASSEGSGGGVDTQYF. CDR3 DNA: TGTGCCAGCAGTGAAGGTTCTGGCGGGGGGGTCGATACGCAGTATTTT.

This chain joins TRBV12-3 or TRBV12-4 and TRBJ1-3; unclear D gene. CDR3 length equals 11 residues. V gave up 3 bases and J gave up 4 bases, with 1 base separating them. The CDR3 region is CASSFGNTIYF. The CDR3 DNA sequence: TGTGCCAGCAGTTTCGGAAACACCATATATTTT.

This chain connects TRBV18 to TRBJ2-2; D perhaps matches TRBD1 (5 bases). Trimming removed 5 bases at V and 8 bases at J, with 12 bases between. The CDR3 contains 13 residues. In germline, CDR1 is KGHSH, CDR2 LQKENI. DNA of the CDR3: TGTGCCAGCTCAGCAGACAGCGCGGGGGAGCTGTTTTTT. Translated: CASSADSAGELFF.

The V call is TRBV27, the J call TRBJ2-2; 9 bases map to TRBD1. V lost 10 bases and J lost 4; bases outside the gene matches: 10. CDR3 length equals 15 residues. Germline V gives CDR1 MNHEY, CDR2 SMNVEV (reference sequence). The CDR3 sequence: CATSEGTGTTGELFF. For the CDR3, the DNA is TGTGCCACTTCCGAGGGGACAGGGACCACCGGGGAGCTGTTTTTT.

The table lists this clone with a count of one. The chain recombines TRBV6-5 with TRBJ2-7; TRBD2 agrees at 9 bases. There are 14 residues in the CDR3. The V segment lost 6 bases and the J segment 2 bases; nucleotides outside the gene matches: 5. The germline CDR1 and CDR2 sequences are MNHEY and SVGAGI. The CDR3 is CASRNSGGTYEQYF. CDR3 nucleotide sequence: TGTGCCAGCAGAAATAGCGGGGGAACCTACGAGCAGTACTTC.

V gene TRBV13 combines with J gene TRBJ1-1; 10 positions agree with TRBD1. CDR1 PRHDT and CDR2 FYEKMQ come from the germline V gene (reference sequence). The CDR3 consists of 14 residues. The V and J ends lost 4 bases and 4 bases, in that order; junction bases with no gene match: 3. CDR3 sequence: CASSWRQGATEAFF. The CDR3 DNA reads TGTGCCAGCAGCTGGAGACAGGGGGCCACTGAAGCTTTCTTT.

The chain uses TRBV10-2 and TRBJ2-3, with 9 bases matching TRBD2. With V trimmed by 5 bases and J by 2 bases, 5 bases remained unmatched. The germline gives CDR1 WSHSY, CDR2 SAAADI. There are 15 residues in the CDR3. CDR3 sequence: CASSSGLAPTDTQYF. The CDR3 nucleotides are TGCGCCAGCAGTTCGGGACTAGCCCCCACAGATACGCAGTATTTT.

V usage is TRBV30 and J usage is TRBJ1-1; 9 nucleotides align to TRBD1. This CDR3 region has 12 residues. Germline-derived CDR1 and CDR2 are GTSNPN and SVGIG (reference sequence). Trimming took 4 bases from V and 9 from J; bases not matched to a gene: 6. CDR3 sequence reads: CAWKTGGPKAFF. CDR3 coding DNA: TGTGCCTGGAAAACAGGGGGCCCTAAAGCTTTCTTT. The whole variable domain, remainder taken from reference TRBV30 and TRBJ1-1, is SQTIHQWPATLVQPVGSPLSLECTVEGTSNPNLYWYRQAAGRGLQLLFYSVGIGQISSEVPQNLSASRPQDRQFILSSKKLLLSDSGFYLCAWKTGGPKAFFGQGTRLTVV.